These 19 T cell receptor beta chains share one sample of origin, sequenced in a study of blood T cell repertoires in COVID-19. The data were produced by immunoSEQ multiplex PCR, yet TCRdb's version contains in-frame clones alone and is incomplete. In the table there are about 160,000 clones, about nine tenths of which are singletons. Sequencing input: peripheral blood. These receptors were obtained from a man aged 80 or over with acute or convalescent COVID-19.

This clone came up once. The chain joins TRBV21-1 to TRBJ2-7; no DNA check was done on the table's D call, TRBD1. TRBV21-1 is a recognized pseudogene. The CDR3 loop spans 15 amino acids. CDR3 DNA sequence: TGTGCCAGCAGCTCGCGGACAGGGCCCTCCTACGAGCAGTACTTC. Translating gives CASSSRTGPSYEQYF.

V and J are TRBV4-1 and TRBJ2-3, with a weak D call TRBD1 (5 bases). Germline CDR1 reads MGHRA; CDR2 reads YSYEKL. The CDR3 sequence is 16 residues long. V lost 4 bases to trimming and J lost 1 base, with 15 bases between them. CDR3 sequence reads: CASSRGGGPGTDTQYF. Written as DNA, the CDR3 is TGCGCCAGCAGCCGGGGCGGTGGCCCAGGCACAGATACGCAGTATTTT.

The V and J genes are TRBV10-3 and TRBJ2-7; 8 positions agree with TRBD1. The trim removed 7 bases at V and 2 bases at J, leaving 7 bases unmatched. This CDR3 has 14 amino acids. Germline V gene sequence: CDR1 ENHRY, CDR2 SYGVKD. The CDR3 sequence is CAITPTGDAYEQYF. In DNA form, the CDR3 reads TGTGCCATCACCCCGACAGGGGACGCCTACGAGCAGTACTTC.

Written as DNA, the CDR3 is TGTGCCAGCAGCCAAGAAGTAGGGGCAACCTACAATGAGCAGTTCTTC. Protein sequence: CASSQEVGATYNEQFF. The chain is built from TRBV3-1 (or the pseudogene TRBV3-2) and TRBJ2-1; the D gene is possibly TRBD1 (5 bases). Germline values: CDR1 LGHDT, CDR2 YNNKEL (reference sequence). The V end lost 0 bases, the J end lost 2 bases, and 11 bases lay between the germline ends. The CDR3 is 16 amino acids.

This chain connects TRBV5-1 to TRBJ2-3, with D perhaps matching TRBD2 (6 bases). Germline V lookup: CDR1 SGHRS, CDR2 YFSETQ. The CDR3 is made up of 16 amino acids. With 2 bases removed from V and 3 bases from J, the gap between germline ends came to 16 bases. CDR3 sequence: CASSFRGTPATDTQYF. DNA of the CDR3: TGCGCCAGCAGCTTCCGCGGGACCCCCGCGACAGATACGCAGTATTTT. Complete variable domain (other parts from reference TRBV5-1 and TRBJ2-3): KAGVTQTPRYLIKTRGQQVTLSCSPISGHRSVSWYQQTPGQGLQFLFEYFSETQRNKGNFPGRFSGRQFSNSRSEMNVSTLELGDSALYLCASSFRGTPATDTQYFGPGTRLTVL.

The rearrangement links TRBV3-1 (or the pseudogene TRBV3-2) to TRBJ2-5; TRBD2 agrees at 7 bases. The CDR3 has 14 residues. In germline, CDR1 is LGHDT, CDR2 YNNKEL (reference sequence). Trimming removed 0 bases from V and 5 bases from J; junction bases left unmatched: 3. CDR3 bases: TGTGCCAGCAGCCAAGAGGGAGGGCGGGAGACCCAGTACTTC. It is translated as CASSQEGGRETQYF.

DNA of the CDR3: TGTGCCAGCAGAGCCGGGACAGGGGACTATGGCTACACCTTC. This sequence encodes CASRAGTGDYGYTF. V and J are TRBV7-2 and TRBJ1-2, with TRBD1 identical over 10 bases. Germline V gene sequence: CDR1 SGHTA, CDR2 FQGNSA. The CDR3 sequence is 14 residues long. The trim removed 6 bases at V and 3 bases at J, leaving 4 bases unmatched.

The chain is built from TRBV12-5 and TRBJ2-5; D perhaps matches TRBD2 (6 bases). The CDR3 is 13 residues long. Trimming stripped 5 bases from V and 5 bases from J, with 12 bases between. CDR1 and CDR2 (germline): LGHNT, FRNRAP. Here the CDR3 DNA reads TGTGCTAGTGGTCGCCGGAGGGGTGAGACCCAGTACTTC. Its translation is CASGRRRGETQYF.

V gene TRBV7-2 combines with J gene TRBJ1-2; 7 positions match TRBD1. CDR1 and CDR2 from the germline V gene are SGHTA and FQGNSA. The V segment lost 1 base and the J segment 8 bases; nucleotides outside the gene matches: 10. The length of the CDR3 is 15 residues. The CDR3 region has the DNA TGTGCCAGCAGCTTAGAGTCAGGGGGACGCTGGGGCTACACCTTC. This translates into CASSLESGGRWGYTF.

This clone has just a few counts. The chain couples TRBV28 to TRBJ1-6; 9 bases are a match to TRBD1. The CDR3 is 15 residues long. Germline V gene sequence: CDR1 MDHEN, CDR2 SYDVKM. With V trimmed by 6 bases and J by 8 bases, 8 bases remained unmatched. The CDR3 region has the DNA TGTGCCAGCAGAGGGGGACAGGGCCTTTATTCACCCCTCCACTTT. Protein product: CASRGGQGLYSPLHF.

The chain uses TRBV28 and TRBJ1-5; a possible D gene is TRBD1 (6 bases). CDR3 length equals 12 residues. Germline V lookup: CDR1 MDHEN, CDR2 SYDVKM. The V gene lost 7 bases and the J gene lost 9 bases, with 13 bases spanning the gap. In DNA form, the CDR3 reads TGTGCCAGCAACCCACAGGGTCGGCCCCAGCATTTT. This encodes CASNPQGRPQHF.

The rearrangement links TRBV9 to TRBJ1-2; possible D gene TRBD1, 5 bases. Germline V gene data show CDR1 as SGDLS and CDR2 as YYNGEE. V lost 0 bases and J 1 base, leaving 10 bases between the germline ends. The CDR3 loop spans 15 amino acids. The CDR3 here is CASSVEVGLNYGYTF. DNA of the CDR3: TGTGCCAGCAGCGTAGAGGTGGGACTTAACTATGGCTACACCTTC.

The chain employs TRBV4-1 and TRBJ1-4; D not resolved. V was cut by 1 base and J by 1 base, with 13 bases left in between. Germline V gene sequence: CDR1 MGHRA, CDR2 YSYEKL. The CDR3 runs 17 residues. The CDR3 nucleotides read TGCGCCAGCAGCCAAGCACGCCGTCGGGGAACTAATGAAAAACTGTTTTTT. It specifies CASSQARRRGTNEKLFF.

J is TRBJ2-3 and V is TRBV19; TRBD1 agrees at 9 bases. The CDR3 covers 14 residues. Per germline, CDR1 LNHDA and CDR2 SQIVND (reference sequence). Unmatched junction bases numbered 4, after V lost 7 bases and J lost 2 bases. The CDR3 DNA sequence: TGTGCCAGTAACCGGGACAGGGACACAGATACGCAGTATTTT. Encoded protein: CASNRDRDTDTQYF.

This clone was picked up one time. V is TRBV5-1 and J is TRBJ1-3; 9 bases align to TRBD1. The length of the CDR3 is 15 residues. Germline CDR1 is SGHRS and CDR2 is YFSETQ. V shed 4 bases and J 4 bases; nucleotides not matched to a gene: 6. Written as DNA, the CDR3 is TGCGCCAGCAGCGTACAGGGGGCGCACGGAAACACCATATATTTT. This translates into CASSVQGAHGNTIYF.

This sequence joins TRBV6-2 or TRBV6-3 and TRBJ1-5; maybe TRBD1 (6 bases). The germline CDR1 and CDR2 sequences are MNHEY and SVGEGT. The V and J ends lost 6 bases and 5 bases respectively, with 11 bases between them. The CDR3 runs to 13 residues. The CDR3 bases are TGTGCCAGCAGCCGGGACAAATATCAGCCCCAGCATTTT. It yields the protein CASSRDKYQPQHF.

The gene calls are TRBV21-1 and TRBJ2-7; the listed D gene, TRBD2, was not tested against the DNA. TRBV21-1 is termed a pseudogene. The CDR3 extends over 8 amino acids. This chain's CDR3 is CASSKAGF. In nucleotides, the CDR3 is TGTGCCAGCAGCAAGGCGGGGTTC.

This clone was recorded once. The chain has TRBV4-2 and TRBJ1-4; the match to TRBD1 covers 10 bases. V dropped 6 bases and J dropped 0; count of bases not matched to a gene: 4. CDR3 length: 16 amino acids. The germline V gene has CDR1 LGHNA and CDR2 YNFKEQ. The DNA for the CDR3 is TGTGCCAGCAGACGAGGACAGGGGGCAACTAATGAAAAACTGTTTTTT. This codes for CASRRGQGATNEKLFF.

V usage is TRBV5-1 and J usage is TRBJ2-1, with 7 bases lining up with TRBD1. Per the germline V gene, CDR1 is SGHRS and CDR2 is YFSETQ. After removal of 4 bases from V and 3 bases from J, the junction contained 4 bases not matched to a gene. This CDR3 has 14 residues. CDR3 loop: CASSPRQGYNEQFF. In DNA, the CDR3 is TGCGCCAGCAGCCCGAGACAGGGCTACAATGAGCAGTTCTTC.